The text below deals with one TCR beta chain. Its antigen target is currently unknown. Within one base of it there is no much larger clone, and no base qualities were kept. The sample comes from a study of OX40 agonist ivuxolimab in advanced cancers. Turning to the overall study: Ivuxolimab, which targeted the costimulatory receptor OX40 (CD134), was an agonistic, fully human IgG2 monoclonal antibody. Intravenous ivuxolimab was administered to patients every 2 weeks at six dose levels: 0.01, 0.1, 0.3, 1.5, 3 and 10 mg/kg. Among the approximately 50 dose-escalation patients, 19 had hepatocellular carcinoma, 15 or so melanoma, 9 renal cell carcinoma and 9 head and neck cancer. Peripheral TCRbeta sequencing was intended to test whether TCR sequence diversity was altered and clonal T-cell expansion was caused by ivuxolimab. In the dose-escalation cohort, roughly 80% of patients were male, and the mean age was around 60 years, with a range of about 23 to 80. The paper describes the monotherapy dose-escalation part (N ≈ 52 patients) of the phase I trial of ivuxolimab. Patients were allowed to have had prior anti-PD-1, anti-PD-L1 or anti-CTLA-4 therapy, and approximately 40% of the dose-escalation patients had been treated with checkpoint inhibitors. Partial responses occurred in three dose-escalation patients: two with cutaneous melanoma and one with hepatocellular carcinoma.

Patients with a history of autoimmune disease or receiving systemic immunosuppression were excluded from the trial. Peripheral blood for TCR sequencing was collected from all dose cohorts at baseline, on cycle 4 day 1, and on cycle 7 day 1. Samples came from an open-label, multicenter, first-in-human phase I dose-escalation trial of ivuxolimab. Adults with locally advanced or metastatic head and neck squamous cell, hepatocellular, melanoma or renal cell carcinoma were enrolled in the trial. Before TCR sequencing, CD4+ T cells and CD8+ T cells from peripheral blood were sorted into separate populations. Results the study describes overall, beyond this receptor: Low levels of normalized T-cell clonal expansion were also seen in some nonresponding patients. In the 0.1-3.0 mg/kg groups, partial responders had among the lowest normalized peripheral clonal expansion, particularly in CD8+ T cells. Antigen specificity was not determined for the clonally expanded peripheral T cells. After ivuxolimab, CD8+ T cells had more expanded clones than CD4+ T cells on average. At doses of 0.1 to 3.0 mg/kg, clonal expansion of both CD4+ and CD8+ T cells in blood was seen between baseline and week 6.

For sequencing of the TCRbeta CDR3 region, genomic DNA was extracted from the sorted cells. The immunoSEQ Assay was used to sequence the TCRbeta CDR3 regions. TCRdb took this table from immuneACCESS and kept in-frame rearrangements with V and J called. Such tables lack part of the clones; where checked against another copy, unresolved V genes explain under half of the gap, and the rest is unexplained. The sample records 65,000 to 90,000 clones, 85% to 90% of which are singletons. The ten largest clones capture roughly 0.8% of the sample. The CDR3 spans 11 residues, from the cysteine through the phenylalanine. The entry retains the CDR3 DNA only, 33 bases that are in frame from base 1. CDR1 and CDR2, per the germline V gene (reference sequence), are DFQATT and SNEGSKA. The germline ends are 10 bases apart after V is trimmed by 8 bases and J by 2 bases.

Sequencing used CD4+ or CD8+ T cells sorted from blood, obtained in a trial of the OX40 agonist ivuxolimab. Recombination connected TRBV20-1 to TRBJ2-7, with the D segment identity uncertain. This receptor was taken from an adult with an advanced solid tumor such as melanoma, head and neck, liver or kidney cancer. The encoded CDR3 is CSTSRTYEQYF. Here is the DNA: TGCAGTACATCACGGACCTACGAGCAGTACTTC.